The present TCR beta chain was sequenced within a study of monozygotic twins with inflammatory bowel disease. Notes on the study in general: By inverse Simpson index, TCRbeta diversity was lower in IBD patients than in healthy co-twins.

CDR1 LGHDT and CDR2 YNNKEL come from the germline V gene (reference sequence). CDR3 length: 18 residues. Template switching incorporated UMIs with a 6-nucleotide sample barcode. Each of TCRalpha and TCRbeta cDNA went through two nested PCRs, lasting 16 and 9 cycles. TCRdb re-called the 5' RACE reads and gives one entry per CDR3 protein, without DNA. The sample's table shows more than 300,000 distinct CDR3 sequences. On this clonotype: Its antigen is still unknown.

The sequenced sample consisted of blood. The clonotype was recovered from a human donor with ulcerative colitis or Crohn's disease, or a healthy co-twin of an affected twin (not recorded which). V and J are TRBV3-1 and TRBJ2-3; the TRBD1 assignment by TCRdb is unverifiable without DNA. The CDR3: CASSHEQTWDPSTDTQYF.